This T cell receptor beta chain emerged from a study of T cell responses to AZD1222 COVID-19 vaccine. This CDR3 has 12 residues. Germline V gene lookup returns CDR1 SEHNR and CDR2 FQNEAQ (reference sequence). With 1 base removed from V and 8 bases from J, the gap between germline ends came to 8 bases. Regarding the study as a whole: White British people made up most donors, females outnumbered males, and clonal diversity was possibly underestimated.

Assay used: immunoSEQ multiplex PCR; TCRdb lists only in-frame clones, some missing. The repertoire holds more than 100,000 clones, with about nine tenths as singletons. Turning to this clone: Its specificity is not known.

Here the sequenced sample was peripheral blood, taken on day 0 of AZD1222 vaccination. V is TRBV7-9 and J is TRBJ1-2; D call uncertain. The TCR comes from an adult in good health. CDR3 loop: CASSLVGSGYTF. CDR3 nucleotide sequence: TGTGCCAGCAGCTTAGTTGGGAGCGGCTACACCTTC.